A single sample is the source of the 10 T cell receptor beta chains below, sequenced in a study of T cells in Graves' hyperthyroidism and ophthalmopathy. Amplified TCR beta CDR3 regions derived from RNA transcripts. A first-round RT-PCR of the TCR CDR3 used the HTBI primer set. Using its own MiXCR run on the multiplex PCR reads, TCRdb lists one record per CDR3 protein. The sample has 350,000 to 450,000 distinct CDR3 sequences, about 15% seen once. The sample consisted of blood. The source of these receptors is a woman aged 55-69 years with Graves' hyperthyroidism.

This clonotype has ten or more counts. The chain is built from TRBV12-3 or TRBV12-4 and TRBJ2-2, with TRBD2 matching over 7 bases. With 5 bases clipped from V and 1 base from J, the junction kept 13 bases outside the gene matches. The CDR3 is 18 residues long. Written as DNA, the CDR3 is TGTGCCAGCAGTGGGTTCGGGCGGGAGCCCTTGAACACCGGGGAGCTGTTTTTT. Amino acids: CASSGFGREPLNTGELFF.

The chain combines TRBV3-1 with TRBJ1-6; no clear D. The ends were cut back, 2 bases at V and 6 bases at J, with 8 bases in the middle. This CDR3 spans 14 amino acids. Germline CDR1 and CDR2: LGHDT and YNNKEL (reference sequence). The CDR3 loop reads CASSQQLINSPLHF. CDR3 sequence (DNA): TGTGCCAGCAGCCAACAACTTATTAATTCACCCCTCCACTTT.

This clonotype was picked up a small number of times. The rearrangement uses TRBV5-1 and TRBJ2-3; a weak D match, TRBD1 (5 bases). V was pared by 4 bases and J by 0 bases, with 9 bases between. Germline lookup yields CDR1 SGHRS and CDR2 YFSETQ. This CDR3 contains 14 residues. The chain's CDR3 is CASSADRSTDTQYF. CDR3 in DNA: TGCGCCAGCAGCGCCGACAGAAGCACAGATACGCAGTATTTT.

This clonotype was counted many times. This chain links TRBV2 with TRBJ2-1, with D tentatively TRBD2 (6 bases). This CDR3 has 15 residues. Germline V gene sequence: CDR1 SNHLY, CDR2 FYNNEI. Trimming cost V 5 bases and J 10 bases, with 21 bases left between them. DNA for the CDR3: TGTGCCAGCAGTACCGCTGGGACTGCGGCCCAGGAGCAGTTCTTC. As protein: CASSTAGTAAQEQFF. The complete variable domain, with remaining parts taken from reference TRBV2 and TRBJ2-1, reads EPEVTQTPSHQVTQMGQEVILRCVPISNHLYFYWYRQILGQKVEFLVSFYNNEISEKSEIFDDQFSVERPDGSNFTLKIRSTKLEDSAMYFCASSTAGTAAQEQFFGPGTRLTVL.

The chain employs TRBV6-1 and TRBJ2-5, with D hard to call. The length of the CDR3 is 13 residues. The germline gives CDR1 MNHNS, CDR2 SASEGT. V lost 2 bases to trimming and J lost 7 bases, with 11 bases between them. The CDR3 sequence: CASSEWQDLTQYF. DNA of the CDR3: TGTGCCAGCAGTGAATGGCAGGATTTGACCCAGTACTTC.

This clonotype was seen just once. A much bigger clone sits one base away, suggesting this may be a read error. The gene calls are TRBV20-1 and TRBJ2-1, with TRBD2 matching over 9 bases. The germline V gene encodes CDR1 DFQATT and CDR2 SNEGSKA (reference sequence). The CDR3 consists of 15 residues. V shed 5 bases, J shed 2 bases, and the junction held 7 bases outside the gene matches. DNA for the CDR3: TGCAGTGCTCGAATGGCTAGCGGGGCCTACAATGAGCAGTTCTTC. Amino acid sequence: CSARMASGAYNEQFF.

Concerning this clonotype: The junction departs from germline at one end; a sequencing error may be responsible. The chain links TRBV11-2 to TRBJ2-2, with 9 bases aligning to TRBD2. Germline V CDR1 and CDR2: SGHAT, FQNNGV. The CDR3 consists of 16 residues. The CDR3 DNA is TGCGCCAGCAGCCCAGGGACTAGCTTGAACACCGGGGAGCTGTTTTTT. Encoded protein: CASSPGTSLNTGELFF.

This clonotype occurred many times. V and J are TRBV6-1 and TRBJ1-3; 7 bases agree with TRBD1. Germline loops: CDR1 MNHNS, CDR2 SASEGT. The V gene end was trimmed by 4 bases and the J gene end by 1 base; junction bases not matched to a gene: 7. The CDR3 is 16 amino acids. The CDR3 DNA reads TGTGCCAGCAGTGCCGACAGGGAAGTGTCTGGAAACACCATATATTTT. This encodes CASSADREVSGNTIYF.

This clonotype appeared many times. This chain connects TRBV2 to TRBJ1-1, with D tentatively TRBD1 (5 bases). This CDR3 has 13 residues. Germline CDR1 reads SNHLY; CDR2 reads FYNNEI. V was trimmed by 7 bases and J by 1 base, leaving 10 bases between them. The CDR3 protein is CASTLQANTEAFF. The CDR3 DNA reads as TGTGCCAGCACACTACAGGCGAACACTGAAGCTTTCTTT. Filled out from reference TRBV2 and TRBJ1-1, the complete variable domain reads EPEVTQTPSHQVTQMGQEVILRCVPISNHLYFYWYRQILGQKVEFLVSFYNNEISEKSEIFDDQFSVERPDGSNFTLKIRSTKLEDSAMYFCASTLQANTEAFFGQGTRLTVV.

This clonotype was seen ten or more times. The CDR3 sequence: CASSEETADGYTF. The CDR3 nucleotides are TGTGCCAGCAGTGAAGAGACAGCCGATGGCTACACCTTC. This chain links TRBV2 with TRBJ1-2; D possibly corresponds to TRBD1 (5 bases). Between the trimmed V and J ends, which lost 1 base and 6 bases, there was a span of 9 bases. Per the germline V gene, CDR1 is SNHLY and CDR2 is FYNNEI. The CDR3 totals 13 residues.